A single sample is the source of the 25 T cell receptor beta chains below, sequenced in a study of shared clonotypes between healthy human individuals. TCRdb's copy holds only in-frame clones and misses some; the assay was immunoSEQ multiplex PCR. The sample includes approximately 2,200,000 clones, under 95% seen only once; the top ten take over 1.5%. CD8 cells regarded as naive lacked CD45RO, were positively chosen for CCR7, and omitted terminally differentiated effector memory CD45RA+ cells. Input material: naive CD8+ T cells from PBMCs. The receptors originated from a man between 18 and 35 years old in good health. Some clones in this sample may be carry-over from other donors' samples.

CDR3 sequence: CASSSSTRGPYYNEQFF. CDR3 bases: TGTGCCAGCAGCTCCTCGACTAGGGGGCCATATTACAATGAGCAGTTCTTC. The chain is built from TRBV7-9 and TRBJ2-1, with a weak D call TRBD1 (7 bases). There are 17 residues in the CDR3. Trimming removed 4 bases at V and 4 bases at J, with 20 bases between. Germline V lookup: CDR1 SEHNR, CDR2 FQNEAQ (reference sequence).

This clone was observed a handful of times. V usage is TRBV10-3 and J usage is TRBJ1-1; 7 bases are a match to TRBD1. The CDR3 is 12 amino acids. J lost 5 bases, V lost 6 bases, and 3 bases had no gene match. The germline V gene has CDR1 ENHRY and CDR2 SYGVKD. This chain's CDR3 is CAISSGGTEAFF. CDR3 in DNA: TGTGCCATCAGCTCAGGGGGGACTGAAGCTTTCTTT.

V and J are TRBV4-1 and TRBJ2-4, with 8 bases that match TRBD1. The CDR3 length is 14 residues. Germline values: CDR1 MGHRA, CDR2 YSYEKL. V trimming: 1 base; J trimming: 9 bases; junction bases outside the gene matches: 5. The CDR3, as DNA: TGCGCCAGCAGCCAAGTCCAGGGGGCGGTCATTCAGTACTTC. It is translated as CASSQVQGAVIQYF.

The chain recombines TRBV6-4 with TRBJ2-1; 10 nucleotides agree with TRBD2. The CDR3 contains 16 residues. From germline, CDR1 is MRHNA and CDR2 SNTAGT. The V and J ends lost 5 bases and 3 bases, in that order; junction bases with no gene match: 7. In DNA form, the CDR3 reads TGTGCCAGCAGTTCAACTCTAGCGGGGGTCTACAATGAGCAGTTCTTC. Its translation is CASSSTLAGVYNEQFF.

This chain uses TRBV4-3 with TRBJ2-5; the D is unclear. This CDR3 contains 16 residues. V was trimmed by 0 bases and J by 4 bases, leaving 15 bases between them. Germline V gene lookup returns CDR1 LGHNA and CDR2 YSLEER. This chain's CDR3 is CASSQDWAITGETQYF. CDR3 DNA: TGCGCCAGCAGCCAAGATTGGGCCATCACGGGAGAGACCCAGTACTTC.

This clone has more than one count but fewer than ten. The chain uses TRBV19 and TRBJ1-1; D ambiguous. Germline CDR1 and CDR2: LNHDA and SQIVND (reference sequence). The germline V and J ends were trimmed by 7 bases and 0 bases, with 9 bases remaining between them. This CDR3 is built from 13 residues. The CDR3 DNA follows: TGTGCCAGTACCCTGGGGTTGAACACTGAAGCTTTCTTT. Translating gives CASTLGLNTEAFF.

V usage is TRBV4-2 and J usage is TRBJ2-7; D is tentatively TRBD1 or TRBD2 (5 bases each). CDR1 is LGHNA, CDR2 YNFKEQ, per germline. V shed 4 bases and J shed 7 bases, with 17 bases lying between them. The CDR3 is 14 residues long. This CDR3 reads CASSLGASSGEQYF. The CDR3 DNA reads as TGTGCCAGCAGCCTAGGGGCCTCTTCGGGGGAGCAGTACTTC.

This chain joins TRBV6-1 and TRBJ1-4; weak D call: TRBD1 (5 bases). Germline CDR1 is MNHNS and CDR2 is SASEGT. The CDR3 runs to 14 residues. Trimming left V 4 bases short and J 5 bases short, with 11 bases between. The chain's CDR3 is CASSGREENEKLFF. The DNA of the CDR3 is TGTGCCAGCAGTGGCAGGGAAGAGAATGAAAAACTGTTTTTT.

The chain couples TRBV19 to TRBJ2-2; TRBD2 agrees at 12 bases. Germline trimming cut 0 bases from V and 6 bases from J; bases unmatched to any gene: 5. The germline V gene has CDR1 LNHDA and CDR2 SQIVND (reference sequence). The CDR3 runs to 17 residues. The chain's CDR3 is CASSIDSSGRAAGELFF. The CDR3 DNA reads TGTGCCAGTAGTATAGACTCTAGCGGGAGGGCCGCCGGGGAGCTGTTTTTT.

This clone is a singleton in its sample. The rearrangement uses TRBV6-5 and TRBJ1-1; possible D gene TRBD1, 5 bases. The CDR3 loop spans 15 amino acids. Germline V gene data show CDR1 as MNHEY and CDR2 as SVGAGI. Trimming shortened V by 6 bases and J by 0 bases, and 14 bases separated the two germline ends. The DNA of the CDR3 is TGTGCCAGCAGCCGGGGGGTAGCCATGAACACTGAAGCTTTCTTT. This codes for CASSRGVAMNTEAFF.

The gene calls are TRBV9 and TRBJ2-7, with 9 nucleotides matching TRBD2. The germline gives CDR1 SGDLS, CDR2 YYNGEE. V trimming: 4 bases; J trimming: 6 bases; junction bases outside the gene matches: 11. This CDR3 contains 15 residues. The CDR3 region is CASSIIAGDSLEQYF. The DNA of the CDR3 is TGTGCCAGCAGCATAATAGCGGGAGACTCCCTCGAGCAGTACTTC.

V is TRBV29-1 and J is TRBJ2-7; 9 bases match TRBD1. The germline CDR1 and CDR2 sequences are SQVTM and ANQGSEA. V lost 0 bases to trimming and J lost 0 bases; unmatched junction nucleotides: 3. The CDR3 totals 15 residues. The CDR3 reads CSVEDRTGVSYEQYF. The CDR3 bases are TGCAGCGTTGAAGACCGGACAGGGGTCTCCTACGAGCAGTACTTC.

This chain uses TRBV27 with TRBJ2-1; 9 nucleotides line up with TRBD2. The CDR3 contains 15 residues. CDR1 is MNHEY and CDR2 is SMNVEV in the germline V gene (reference sequence). V lost 6 bases to trimming and J lost 3 bases; unmatched junction nucleotides: 6. CDR3 residues: CASSKAGGLYNEQFF. The DNA of the CDR3 is TGTGCCAGCAGCAAAGCGGGAGGTCTCTACAATGAGCAGTTCTTC.

The chain recombines TRBV5-1 with TRBJ2-3; D not certain. This CDR3 has 13 residues. Trimming took 4 bases from V and 3 from J, leaving 9 bases between them. Per the germline V gene, CDR1 is SGHRS and CDR2 is YFSETQ. This CDR3 is CASSVGRTDTQYF. DNA of the CDR3: TGCGCCAGCAGCGTTGGACGAACAGATACGCAGTATTTT.

The chain recombines TRBV6-5 with TRBJ2-7, with D possibly called TRBD1 or TRBD2 (6 bases each). V was cut by 2 bases and J by 4 bases, with 9 bases left in between. The CDR3 loop spans 13 amino acids. Germline CDR1 MNHEY, CDR2 SVGAGI. The chain's CDR3 is CASSYRRGYEQYF. The DNA for the CDR3 is TGTGCCAGCAGTTACAGGAGGGGGTACGAGCAGTACTTC.

This sequence joins TRBV2 and TRBJ1-1; no clear D gene. The germline V gene has CDR1 SNHLY and CDR2 FYNNEI. V gave up 8 bases and J gave up 3 bases, with 13 bases separating them. The length of the CDR3 is 13 residues. Here the CDR3 DNA reads TGTGCCAGCCAAAGCGGGCGATACACTGAAGCTTTCTTT. Amino acids: CASQSGRYTEAFF.

The rearrangement joins TRBV11-2 to TRBJ1-1, with D perhaps matching TRBD1 (6 bases). The CDR3 runs to 16 residues. Trimming pared 3 bases from V and 3 bases from J, leaving 17 bases between. Germline values: CDR1 SGHAT, CDR2 FQNNGV. CDR3 nucleotides: TGTGCCAGCAGCTTGGGGGGAGAGGGGGAGGACACTGAAGCTTTCTTT. Its protein product is CASSLGGEGEDTEAFF.

The chain carries TRBV7-6 and TRBJ2-1, with 8 bases aligning to TRBD1. CDR1 and CDR2 (germline): SGHVS, FNYEAQ. The CDR3 has 16 amino acids. Trimming took 0 bases from V and 8 from J; bases not matched to a gene: 9. CDR3 in amino acids: CASSLARGQGTHEQFF. The CDR3 DNA follows: TGTGCCAGCAGCTTAGCGAGAGGACAGGGAACCCATGAGCAGTTCTTC.

V and J are TRBV7-9 and TRBJ2-7; D may correspond to TRBD1 or TRBD2 (6 bases each). CDR3 size: 18 residues. V was pared by 0 bases and J by 0 bases, with 18 bases between. CDR1 and CDR2 (germline): SEHNR, FQNEAQ (reference sequence). The CDR3 protein is CASSLAVGGAVRSYEQYF. CDR3 in DNA: TGTGCCAGCAGCTTAGCGGTGGGGGGCGCGGTACGCTCCTACGAGCAGTACTTC.

The J gene is TRBJ1-4, the V gene TRBV6-1; D might be TRBD1 (5 bases). The CDR3 consists of 15 residues. Germline V lookup: CDR1 MNHNS, CDR2 SASEGT. V was cut by 8 bases and J by 4 bases, with 17 bases left in between. CDR3 DNA: TGTGCCAGCGCGAGGCGCCGGGGGGTTAATGAAAAACTGTTTTTT. Translating gives CASARRRGVNEKLFF.

The rearrangement links TRBV19 to TRBJ2-1, with D perhaps matching TRBD2 (5 bases). The V gene lost 8 bases and the J gene lost 0 bases, with 14 bases spanning the gap. The CDR3 is 15 amino acids. CDR1 and CDR2 (germline): LNHDA, SQIVND (reference sequence). CDR3 nucleotide sequence: TGTGCCAGTCGCGGACTCTCTGTCTCCTACAATGAGCAGTTCTTC. Translating gives CASRGLSVSYNEQFF.

The rearrangement uses TRBV4-3 and TRBJ2-7; D may be TRBD1 (6 bases). Looked up from germline, CDR1 is LGHNA and CDR2 is YSLEER. Trimming cost V 2 bases and J 4 bases, with 18 bases left between them. CDR3 length: 16 amino acids. CDR3 sequence reads: CASSQSITGTRYEQYF. The CDR3, as DNA: TGCGCCAGCAGCCAATCCATAACCGGGACAAGGTACGAGCAGTACTTC.

The genes are TRBV10-3 and TRBJ2-2; 14 bases agree with TRBD2. V lost 0 bases to trimming and J lost 0 bases; unmatched junction nucleotides: 3. The germline V gene encodes CDR1 ENHRY and CDR2 SYGVKD. CDR3 size: 19 residues. The DNA for the CDR3 is TGTGCCATCAGTGAGTCAATGGGACTAGCGGGAGCGAACACCGGGGAGCTGTTTTTT. Its translation is CAISESMGLAGANTGELFF.

Note on this clone: Other DNA sequences in the sample encode the same CDR3. This chain links TRBV5-1 with TRBJ2-5; no definite D call. The V and J ends lost 0 bases and 2 bases respectively, with 14 bases between them. The germline V gene has CDR1 SGHRS and CDR2 YFSETQ. This CDR3 region has 16 residues. CDR3 region: CASSLDVGRLQETQYF. CDR3 coding DNA: TGCGCCAGCAGCTTGGACGTTGGCCGCCTACAAGAGACCCAGTACTTC. The variable domain in full, with the rest retrieved from reference TRBV5-1 and TRBJ2-5, is KAGVTQTPRYLIKTRGQQVTLSCSPISGHRSVSWYQQTPGQGLQFLFEYFSETQRNKGNFPGRFSGRQFSNSRSEMNVSTLELGDSALYLCASSLDVGRLQETQYFGPGTRLLVL.

J is TRBJ1-1 and V is TRBV15; D is ambiguous. The CDR3 sequence is 17 residues long. Trimming pared 0 bases from V and 0 bases from J, leaving 14 bases between. Per germline, CDR1 LNHNV and CDR2 YYDKDF (reference sequence). The CDR3 here is CATSRDRVGTMNTEAFF. CDR3 coding DNA: TGTGCCACCAGCAGAGATCGCGTCGGCACCATGAACACTGAAGCTTTCTTT.